Below are 31 T cell receptor beta chains sequenced from a single sample in a study of blood T cell repertoires in COVID-19. The table came from immunoSEQ multiplex PCR; TCRdb's copy has only in-frame clones and leaves some out. The sample holds around 110,000 clones, 80% to 90% seen once. Specimen: peripheral blood. The origin of the receptors is a man in his forties or fifties with acute or convalescent COVID-19.

The V call is TRBV5-1, the J call TRBJ1-2, with D unclear. CDR3 length: 13 residues. Germline V gene sequence: CDR1 SGHRS, CDR2 YFSETQ. The V end lost 4 bases, the J end lost 1 base, and 8 bases lay between the germline ends. As DNA, the CDR3 is TGCGCCAGCAGCGGGCAGTTTAACTATGGCTACACCTTC. Its translation: CASSGQFNYGYTF.

The chain joins TRBV18 to TRBJ2-5; 8 nucleotides line up with TRBD1. Trimming at V came to 2 bases and at J to 4 bases, leaving 3 bases not matched to a gene. Germline V gene sequence: CDR1 KGHSH, CDR2 LQKENI. The CDR3 runs to 14 residues. The CDR3 reads CASSPSTGAETQYF. CDR3 DNA: TGTGCCAGCTCACCATCGACAGGGGCAGAGACCCAGTACTTC.

This chain joins TRBV3-1 (or the pseudogene TRBV3-2) and TRBJ2-1; TRBD1 agrees at 7 bases. This CDR3 has 13 amino acids. CDR1 and CDR2 (germline): LGHDT, YNNKEL (reference sequence). Losses at the gene ends were 3 bases for V and 7 bases for J; bases not matched to a gene: 3. For the CDR3, the DNA is TGTGCCAGCAGCCACAGGGGGACGAATGAGCAGTTCTTC. Translation: CASSHRGTNEQFF.

CDR3 in amino acids: CASIPQGAGEKLFF. Written as DNA, the CDR3 is TGTGCCAGCATACCTCAGGGGGCGGGTGAAAAACTGTTTTTT. J is TRBJ1-4 and V is TRBV2; 8 bases align to TRBD1. The V and J ends lost 7 bases and 7 bases, in that order; junction bases with no gene match: 8. CDR1 is SNHLY and CDR2 is FYNNEI in the germline V gene. The CDR3 length is 14 residues.

This chain's CDR3 is CASSQDQRSRNEQYF. As DNA, the CDR3 is TGTGCCAGCAGCCAAGATCAGCGGTCAAGGAACGAGCAGTACTTC. The chain links TRBV3-1 (or the pseudogene TRBV3-2) to TRBJ2-7; a weak D match, TRBD2 (5 bases). There are 15 residues in the CDR3. Germline loops: CDR1 LGHDT, CDR2 YNNKEL (reference sequence). V dropped 0 bases and J dropped 5 bases, with 14 bases sitting between them.

The chain has TRBV5-1 and TRBJ2-3; tentative D call: TRBD1 (6 bases). Trimming took off 0 bases at V and 4 bases at J, with 9 bases between the two ends. The CDR3 length is 14 residues. CDR1 is SGHRS, CDR2 YFSETQ, per germline. The CDR3 bases are TGCGCCAGCAGCTTGGGCAGGGGCTCAGATACGCAGTATTTT. Its protein product is CASSLGRGSDTQYF.

The rearrangement links TRBV5-6 to TRBJ2-7, with 9 positions matching TRBD1. Germline CDR1 is SGHDT and CDR2 is YYEEEE. The CDR3 sequence is 14 residues long. With 4 bases clipped from V and 6 bases from J, the junction kept 8 bases outside the gene matches. CDR3 bases: TGTGCCAGCAGCGTCCGGGACAGGGCTGCCGAGCAGTACTTC. Amino acids: CASSVRDRAAEQYF.

V usage is TRBV5-1 and J usage is TRBJ1-3; the D gene is possibly TRBD1 (6 bases). V dropped 4 bases and J dropped 0 bases, with 11 bases sitting between them. CDR1 and CDR2 from the germline V gene are SGHRS and YFSETQ. The CDR3 runs to 15 residues. The DNA for the CDR3 is TGCGCCAGCAGCGTCACAGGGAACTCTGGAAACACCATATATTTT. Its protein is CASSVTGNSGNTIYF. Full variable domain (missing parts from reference TRBV5-1 and TRBJ1-3): KAGVTQTPRYLIKTRGQQVTLSCSPISGHRSVSWYQQTPGQGLQFLFEYFSETQRNKGNFPGRFSGRQFSNSRSEMNVSTLELGDSALYLCASSVTGNSGNTIYFGEGSWLTVV.

The chain carries TRBV18 and TRBJ2-7, with D perhaps matching TRBD2 (7 bases). CDR1 is KGHSH, CDR2 LQKENI, per germline. Between the trimmed V and J ends, which lost 3 bases and 2 bases, there was a span of 14 bases. The CDR3 loop spans 15 amino acids. CDR3 nucleotide sequence: TGTGCCAGCTCACCGGGTCGGGGGGCCACCTACGAGCAGTACTTC. As protein: CASSPGRGATYEQYF.

This clone appeared a few times. The chain links TRBV4-1 to TRBJ2-7; no reliable D call. The germline gives CDR1 MGHRA, CDR2 YSYEKL. V was clipped by 0 bases and J by 2 bases, with 11 bases between them. CDR3 length: 15 amino acids. The CDR3 protein is CASSQERSRAYEQYF. In DNA, the CDR3 is TGCGCCAGCAGCCAAGAGCGGTCCCGTGCCTACGAGCAGTACTTC.

The J gene is TRBJ2-7, the V gene TRBV6-2 or TRBV6-3; D may be TRBD1 (6 bases). Germline V gene data show CDR1 as MNHEY and CDR2 as SVGEGT. The V and J ends lost 3 bases and 6 bases respectively, with 9 bases between them. This CDR3 is built from 12 residues. CDR3 region: CASSYGGPEQYF. The CDR3, as DNA: TGTGCCAGCAGTTATGGGGGCCCCGAGCAGTACTTC.

The chain links TRBV7-9 to TRBJ2-7; TRBD1 matches at 11 bases. In germline, CDR1 is SEHNR, CDR2 FQNEAQ (reference sequence). Unmatched junction bases numbered 3, after V lost 0 bases and J lost 8 bases. The CDR3 has 14 amino acids. The CDR3 region has the DNA TGTGCCAGCAGCTTAGCAGGGACAGGGGGGAAGCAGTACTTC. It translates to CASSLAGTGGKQYF.

The V and J genes are TRBV14 and TRBJ2-4, with no clear D. Germline loops: CDR1 SGHDN, CDR2 FVKESK. The V end was cut by 1 base, the J end by 0 bases, with 4 bases between. The CDR3 spans 14 residues. For the CDR3, the DNA is TGTGCCAGCAGCCAAGGCGGAGCCAAAAACATTCAGTACTTC. Residues: CASSQGGAKNIQYF.

This chain uses TRBV4-1 with TRBJ2-5, with 12 bases aligning to TRBD2. The CDR3 spans 17 residues. Trimming removed 1 base from V and 7 bases from J; junction bases left unmatched: 10. Looked up from germline, CDR1 is MGHRA and CDR2 is YSYEKL. Here the CDR3 reads CASSQGPPLAGGGTQYF. Here the CDR3 DNA reads TGCGCCAGCAGCCAAGGCCCCCCTCTAGCGGGAGGGGGGACCCAGTACTTC.

This chain connects TRBV7-9 to TRBJ2-5, with 9 bases lining up with TRBD1. This CDR3 is built from 16 residues. The trim removed 5 bases at V and 5 bases at J, leaving 12 bases unmatched. Looked up from germline, CDR1 is SEHNR and CDR2 is FQNEAQ (reference sequence). In DNA, the CDR3 is TGTGCCAGCAGCGCCCGGGACAGGGATGTGTGGGAGACCCAGTACTTC. Translated, it gives CASSARDRDVWETQYF. Drawing the rest from reference TRBV7-9 and TRBJ2-5, the complete variable domain is DTGVSQNPRHKITKRGQNVTFRCDPISEHNRLYWYRQTLGQGPEFLTYFQNEAQLEKSRLLSDRFSAERPKGSFSTLEIQRTEQGDSAMYLCASSARDRDVWETQYFGPGTRLLVL.

This clone was observed a single time. The chain couples TRBV7-2 to TRBJ1-5, with unresolved D. The germline gives CDR1 SGHTA, CDR2 FQGNSA. V shed 1 base and J shed 7 bases, with 5 bases lying between them. The CDR3 is 12 amino acids. The CDR3 nucleotides are TGTGCCAGCAGCTTAGGGGAGCAGCCCCAGCATTTT. Translating gives CASSLGEQPQHF.

The chain uses TRBV5-5 and TRBJ1-2; possibly TRBD1 for D (6 bases). Between the trimmed V and J ends, which lost 4 bases and 7 bases, there was a span of 14 bases. The CDR3 length is 13 residues. The germline V gene has CDR1 SGHKS and CDR2 YYEKEE (reference sequence). CDR3 sequence (DNA): TGTGCCAGCAGCCTACGGACAGACGGTGGCTACACCTTC. Its translation is CASSLRTDGGYTF.

The chain links TRBV30 to TRBJ2-2, with 8 bases lining up with TRBD2. CDR1 GTSNPN and CDR2 SVGIG come from the germline V gene (reference sequence). The CDR3 covers 18 residues. Losses at the gene ends were 2 bases for V and 1 base for J; bases not matched to a gene: 12. DNA for the CDR3: TGTGCCTGGAGTTTCTTCTTCGGACTAGCACAGAACACCGGGGAGCTGTTTTTT. It yields the protein CAWSFFFGLAQNTGELFF.

The V call is TRBV7-3, the J call TRBJ2-3, with 8 bases fitting TRBD2. There are 14 residues in the CDR3. From germline, CDR1 is SGHTA and CDR2 FQGTGA. V shed 4 bases and J 6 bases; nucleotides not matched to a gene: 6. The DNA for the CDR3 is TGTGCCAGCAGCTCCAGCGGGGGCGTGGATACGCAGTATTTT. It translates to CASSSSGGVDTQYF.

This chain connects TRBV3-1 (or the pseudogene TRBV3-2) to TRBJ1-2, with TRBD1 identical over 10 bases. Trimming removed 1 base from V and 4 bases from J; junction bases left unmatched: 3. The CDR3 is 15 residues long. CDR1 and CDR2 from the germline V gene are LGHDT and YNNKEL (reference sequence). Here the CDR3 reads CASSQADRGSYGYTF. As DNA, the CDR3 is TGTGCCAGCAGCCAAGCGGACAGGGGGAGCTATGGCTACACCTTC.

In its sample, this clone was seen once. This chain uses TRBV9 with TRBJ1-1, with TRBD1 identical over 7 bases. This CDR3 region has 14 residues. Looked up from germline, CDR1 is SGDLS and CDR2 is YYNGEE. J was trimmed by 5 bases and V by 3 bases; bases with no gene match: 7. The CDR3 loop is CASSATGWGTEAFF. CDR3 in DNA: TGTGCCAGCAGCGCGACAGGGTGGGGAACTGAAGCTTTCTTT.

The count of this clone is one. The rearrangement joins TRBV5-1 to TRBJ2-5; no definite D call. There are 17 residues in the CDR3. Germline CDR1 reads SGHRS; CDR2 reads YFSETQ. V lost 6 bases to trimming and J lost 2 bases, with 23 bases between them. For the CDR3, the DNA is TGCGCCAGCAAACATCGCCTCCGGAGCCCTGAACAAGAGACCCAGTACTTC. Residues: CASKHRLRSPEQETQYF.

The rearrangement links TRBV6-5 to TRBJ2-1; 8 nucleotides agree with TRBD2. After removal of 8 bases from V and 1 base from J, the junction contained 7 bases not matched to a gene. The germline gives CDR1 MNHEY, CDR2 SVGAGI. The length of the CDR3 is 15 residues. Written as DNA, the CDR3 is TGTGCCAGCTCCCTGGCTAGCGGGTCCTACAATGAGCAGTTCTTC. This encodes CASSLASGSYNEQFF.

The genes are TRBV18 and TRBJ2-7; tentatively, D is TRBD2 (5 bases). CDR3 length: 14 amino acids. Germline V gene sequence: CDR1 KGHSH, CDR2 LQKENI. Trimming stripped 3 bases from V and 2 bases from J, with 11 bases between. CDR3 residues: CASSPRGLTYEQYF. The CDR3 bases are TGTGCCAGCTCACCGCGAGGGTTAACCTACGAGCAGTACTTC.

In its sample, this clone was seen a few times. The rearrangement joins TRBV2 to TRBJ2-7; a weak D match, TRBD1 (5 bases). The CDR3 runs 13 residues. Germline CDR1 and CDR2: SNHLY and FYNNEI. Trimming took 4 bases from V and 6 from J, leaving 13 bases between them. The CDR3 reads CASSAGRVGEQYF. The CDR3 region has the DNA TGTGCCAGCAGTGCGGGCAGGGTTGGCGAGCAGTACTTC. Using reference TRBV2 and TRBJ2-7 for the parts outside the CDR3, the full variable domain is EPEVTQTPSHQVTQMGQEVILRCVPISNHLYFYWYRQILGQKVEFLVSFYNNEISEKSEIFDDQFSVERPDGSNFTLKIRSTKLEDSAMYFCASSAGRVGEQYFGPGTRLTVT.

The chain uses TRBV2 and TRBJ1-6; no definite D call. This CDR3 has 16 residues. The V gene's germline CDR1 is SNHLY and CDR2 FYNNEI. Trimming removed 3 bases from V and 7 bases from J, with 16 bases in between. CDR3 DNA: TGTGCCAGCAGTGACCTTTTGGGTGAGGAGAATTCACCCCTCCACTTT. Translation gives CASSDLLGEENSPLHF. Filled out from reference TRBV2 and TRBJ1-6, the complete variable domain reads EPEVTQTPSHQVTQMGQEVILRCVPISNHLYFYWYRQILGQKVEFLVSFYNNEISEKSEIFDDQFSVERPDGSNFTLKIRSTKLEDSAMYFCASSDLLGEENSPLHFGNGTRLTVT.

The chain uses TRBV11-2 and TRBJ1-2, with 7 nucleotides matching TRBD1. Germline loops: CDR1 SGHAT, CDR2 FQNNGV. The CDR3 length is 15 residues. V shed 2 bases, J shed 6 bases, and the junction held 9 bases outside the gene matches. Written as DNA, the CDR3 is TGTGCCAGCAGCTTACCCGGGACAGCTTTGGATGGCTACACCTTC. Translated, it gives CASSLPGTALDGYTF.

The chain is built from TRBV9 and TRBJ1-6; TRBD1 is a possible D gene (6 bases). Germline assignment: CDR1 SGDLS and CDR2 YYNGEE. V lost 3 bases and J lost 4, with 8 bases in between. CDR3 length: 14 residues. The CDR3 spells CASSAGQYNSPLHF. The CDR3 coding sequence is TGTGCCAGCAGCGCTGGACAGTATAATTCACCCCTCCACTTT.

The chain uses TRBV29-1 and TRBJ1-4; 8 bases fit TRBD1. The germline V gene encodes CDR1 SQVTM and CDR2 ANQGSEA. The CDR3 runs 13 residues. V trimming: 7 bases; J trimming: 7 bases; junction bases outside the gene matches: 8. CDR3 nucleotide sequence: TGCAGCGGATCGACAGGGGTGGGTGAAAAACTGTTTTTT. Its protein product is CSGSTGVGEKLFF.

The genes are TRBV21-1 and TRBJ1-4. TRBV21-1 is designated a pseudogene. The CDR3 runs 16 residues. The CDR3 bases are TGTGCCAGCAGCAAAGTCGGAGGGGACCATAATGAAAAACTGTTTTTT. Its protein is CASSKVGGDHNEKLFF.

The chain carries TRBV18 and TRBJ2-1, with 9 bases fitting TRBD2. This CDR3 region has 17 residues. CDR1 and CDR2 (germline): KGHSH, LQKENI. The V and J ends lost 6 bases and 0 bases, in that order; junction bases with no gene match: 9. DNA for the CDR3: TGTGCCAGCTCCCCATCGGCGGGAGGGCACTCCTACAATGAGCAGTTCTTC. Its protein is CASSPSAGGHSYNEQFF. Combining the CDR3 with reference TRBV18 and TRBJ2-1 gives the whole variable domain NAGVMQNPRHLVRRRGQEARLRCSPMKGHSHVYWYRQLPEEGLKFMVYLQKENIIDESGMPKERFSAEFPKEGPSILRIQQVVRGDSAAYFCASSPSAGGHSYNEQFFGPGTRLTVL.